This T cell receptor beta chain was retrieved from a study of T-cell reconstitution after alpha-beta-depleted transplantation in children. Unique molecular identifiers tagged the TCRbeta library. TCRdb re-called the PCR reads with MiXCR, one entry per CDR3 protein. Among more than 200,000 distinct CDR3 sequences listed, about a quarter were seen once. Germline V lookup: CDR1 SEHNR, CDR2 FQNEAQ (reference sequence). Trimming pared 1 base from V and 4 bases from J, leaving 11 bases between. The CDR3 has 14 residues. This clonotype was counted many times. Sequencing was performed on PBMCs, taken before TCRalphabeta/CD19-depleted stem cell transplant. The chain combines TRBV7-9 with TRBJ2-7, with D hard to call. This receptor was identified in a girl aged 2 to 9 with Fanconi anemia, due to receive a stem cell transplant. The CDR3 DNA reads as TGTGCCAGCAGCTTAGGTCCAGGTTGGTACGAGCAGTACTTC. As protein: CASSLGPGWYEQYF.